Sequencing of this TCR beta chain was carried out in a study of cytomegalovirus exposure and HLA in healthy donors. The CDR3 contains 16 residues. Unmatched junction bases numbered 5, after V lost 0 bases and J lost 1 base. Per germline, CDR1 SGHNT and CDR2 YYREEE (reference sequence). The PCR made use of 60 Vbeta and 13 Jbeta primers. Repertoires were generated with immunoSEQ multiplex PCR, while TCRdb's copy carries only in-frame clones and drops some. The sample lists about 110,000 clones; under 85% were seen once. Sequencing used PBMCs. The V gene is TRBV5-4, the J gene TRBJ2-7; 9 bases align to TRBD1. The receptor comes from a male donor in good health and CMV-seronegative. CDR3 loop: CASSLEGQGRSYEQYF. The CDR3 DNA sequence: TGTGCCAGCAGCTTGGAAGGACAGGGGCGTTCCTACGAGCAGTACTTC. Using reference TRBV5-4 and TRBJ2-7 for the parts outside the CDR3, the full variable domain is ETGVTQSPTHLIKTRGQQVTLRCSSQSGHNTVSWYQQALGQGPQFIFQYYREEENGRGNFPPRFSGLQFPNYSSELNVNALELDDSALYLCASSLEGQGRSYEQYFGPGTRLTVT.